This T cell receptor beta chain was recovered during a study of blood T cell repertoires in COVID-19. Turning to the study itself: Italy, Spain and the United States were the sources of the convalescent and acute COVID-19 samples. In each case, the material was cDNA or gDNA derived from T cells, B-cell-depleted T cells, or PBMCs.

This CDR3 comprises 15 residues. Original processing methods: Estimates of nucleated cell counts were drawn from the amplification of reference gene primers. TCRdb keeps only in-frame clones here, not all; method: immunoSEQ multiplex PCR. V and J calls plus clone size are reproduced from that table; the DNA served to infer D and trimming. The sample records about 100,000 clones, around 85% being singletons. This sequence joins TRBV21-1 and TRBJ2-7; the D call TRBD2 from the table was never checked on the DNA. TRBV21-1 is annotated as a pseudogene. The sample comprised peripheral blood. The receptor was isolated from a man aged 50-60 years with active or convalescent COVID-19. Here the CDR3 DNA reads TGTGCCAGCAGGACCGGGACTAGCCTCTACTACGAGCAGTACTTC. Protein product: CASRTGTSLYYEQYF.